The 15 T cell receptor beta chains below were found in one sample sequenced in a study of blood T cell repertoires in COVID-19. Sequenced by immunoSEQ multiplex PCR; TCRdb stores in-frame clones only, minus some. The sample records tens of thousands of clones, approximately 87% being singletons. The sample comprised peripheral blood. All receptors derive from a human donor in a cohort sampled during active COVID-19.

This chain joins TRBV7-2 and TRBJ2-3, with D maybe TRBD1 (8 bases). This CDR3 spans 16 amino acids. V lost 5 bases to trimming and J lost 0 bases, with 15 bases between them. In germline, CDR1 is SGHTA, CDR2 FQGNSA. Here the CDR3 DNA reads TGTGCCAGCAGCCTACAGGGGGGGGACAGCACAGATACGCAGTATTTT. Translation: CASSLQGGDSTDTQYF.

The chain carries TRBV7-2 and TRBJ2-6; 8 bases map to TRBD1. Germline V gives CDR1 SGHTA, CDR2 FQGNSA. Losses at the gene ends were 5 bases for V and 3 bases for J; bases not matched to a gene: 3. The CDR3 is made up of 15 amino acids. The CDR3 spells CASSPDRVGANVLTF. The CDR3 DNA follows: TGTGCCAGCAGCCCGGACAGGGTTGGGGCCAACGTCCTGACTTTC. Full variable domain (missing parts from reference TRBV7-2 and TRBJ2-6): GAGVSQSPSNKVTEKGKDVELRCDPISGHTALYWYRQSLGQGLEFLIYFQGNSAPDKSGLPSDRFSAERTGGSVSTLTIQRTQQEDSAVYLCASSPDRVGANVLTFGAGSRLTVL.

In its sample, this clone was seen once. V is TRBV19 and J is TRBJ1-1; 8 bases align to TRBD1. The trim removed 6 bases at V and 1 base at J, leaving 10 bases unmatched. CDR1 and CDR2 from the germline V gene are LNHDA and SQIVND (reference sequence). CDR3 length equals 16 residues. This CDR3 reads CASSPGQGAGNTEAFF. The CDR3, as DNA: TGTGCCAGTAGCCCTGGACAGGGCGCGGGGAACACTGAAGCTTTCTTT.

DNA of the CDR3: TGTGCCAGCAGTTTAAGGGAGACAGATACGCAGTATTTT. Translated: CASSLRETDTQYF. This chain links TRBV28 with TRBJ2-3; tentative D call: TRBD2 (5 bases). V was shortened by 2 bases and J by 3 bases, with 6 bases between the two germline ends. Germline lookup yields CDR1 MDHEN and CDR2 SYDVKM. The CDR3 has 13 residues.

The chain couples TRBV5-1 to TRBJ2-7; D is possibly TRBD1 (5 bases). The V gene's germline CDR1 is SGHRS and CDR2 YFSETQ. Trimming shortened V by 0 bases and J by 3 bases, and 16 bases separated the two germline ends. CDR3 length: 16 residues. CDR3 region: CASSLDGGALNYEQYF. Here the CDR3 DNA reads TGCGCCAGCAGCTTGGACGGTGGGGCCCTAAACTACGAGCAGTACTTC.

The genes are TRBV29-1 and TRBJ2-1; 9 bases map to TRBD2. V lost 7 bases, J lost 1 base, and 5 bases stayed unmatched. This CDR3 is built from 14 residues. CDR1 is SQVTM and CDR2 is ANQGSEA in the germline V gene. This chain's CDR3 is CSAGSGGSYNEQFF. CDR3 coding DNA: TGCAGCGCTGGTAGCGGGGGTTCCTACAATGAGCAGTTCTTC.

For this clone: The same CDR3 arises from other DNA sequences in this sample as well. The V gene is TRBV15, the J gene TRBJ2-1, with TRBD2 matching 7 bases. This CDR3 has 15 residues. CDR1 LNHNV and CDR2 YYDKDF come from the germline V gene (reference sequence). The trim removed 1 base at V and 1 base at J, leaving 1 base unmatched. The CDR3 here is CATSRGGGSYNEQFF. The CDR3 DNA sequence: TGTGCCACCAGCAGAGGGGGGGGGTCCTACAATGAGCAGTTCTTC.

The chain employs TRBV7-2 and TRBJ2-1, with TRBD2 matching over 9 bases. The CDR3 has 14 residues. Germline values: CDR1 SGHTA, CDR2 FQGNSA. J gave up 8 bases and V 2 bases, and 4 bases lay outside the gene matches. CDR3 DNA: TGTGCCAGCAGCTTAAGCGGGGGGCGGCATGAGCAGTTCTTC. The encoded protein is CASSLSGGRHEQFF.

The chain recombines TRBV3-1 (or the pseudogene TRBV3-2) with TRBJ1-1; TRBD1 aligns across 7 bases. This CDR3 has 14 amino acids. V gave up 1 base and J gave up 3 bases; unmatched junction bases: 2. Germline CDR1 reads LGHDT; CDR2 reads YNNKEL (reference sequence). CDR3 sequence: CASSQGQGHTEAFF. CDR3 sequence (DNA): TGTGCCAGCAGCCAAGGACAGGGCCACACTGAAGCTTTCTTT.

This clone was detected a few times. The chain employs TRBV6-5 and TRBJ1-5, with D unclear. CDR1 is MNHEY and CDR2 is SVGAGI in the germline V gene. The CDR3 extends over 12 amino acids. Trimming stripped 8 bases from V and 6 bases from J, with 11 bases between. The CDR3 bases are TGTGCCAGCGCTGGAGGCGCTCAGCCCCAGCATTTT. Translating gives CASAGGAQPQHF.

The CDR3 here is CAWSRDSTEVKLFF. CDR3 in DNA: TGTGCCTGGAGTAGAGACAGCACTGAAGTTAAACTGTTTTTT. This chain uses TRBV30 with TRBJ1-4; a weak D match, TRBD1 (5 bases). CDR1 is GTSNPN and CDR2 is SVGIG in the germline V gene (reference sequence). CDR3 length: 14 residues. The germline V and J ends were trimmed by 2 bases and 11 bases, with 18 bases remaining between them.

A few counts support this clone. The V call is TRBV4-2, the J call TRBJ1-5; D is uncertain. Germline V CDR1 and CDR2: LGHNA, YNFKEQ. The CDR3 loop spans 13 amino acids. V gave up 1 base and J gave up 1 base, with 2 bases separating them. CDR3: CASSQASNQPQHF. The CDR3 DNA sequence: TGTGCCAGCAGCCAAGCAAGCAATCAGCCCCAGCATTTT.

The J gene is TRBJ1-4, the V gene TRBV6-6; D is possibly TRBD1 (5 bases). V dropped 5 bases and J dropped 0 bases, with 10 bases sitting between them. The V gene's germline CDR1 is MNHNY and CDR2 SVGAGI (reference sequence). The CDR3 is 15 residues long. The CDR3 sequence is CASSPRATTNEKLFF. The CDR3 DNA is TGTGCCAGCAGTCCCAGGGCCACAACTAATGAAAAACTGTTTTTT.

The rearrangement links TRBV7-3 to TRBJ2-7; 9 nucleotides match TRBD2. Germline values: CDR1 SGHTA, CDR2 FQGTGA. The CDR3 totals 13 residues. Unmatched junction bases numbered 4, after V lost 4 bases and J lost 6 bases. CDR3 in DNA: TGTGCCAGCAGCTCGGGACTAGCTTCCGAGCAGTACTTC. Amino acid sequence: CASSSGLASEQYF.

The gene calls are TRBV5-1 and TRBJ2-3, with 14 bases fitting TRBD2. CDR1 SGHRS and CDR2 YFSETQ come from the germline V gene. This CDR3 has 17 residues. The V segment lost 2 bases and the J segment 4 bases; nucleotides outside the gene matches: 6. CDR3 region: CASSFMGLAGVADTQYF. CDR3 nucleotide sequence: TGCGCCAGCAGCTTCATGGGACTAGCGGGAGTAGCAGATACGCAGTATTTT.